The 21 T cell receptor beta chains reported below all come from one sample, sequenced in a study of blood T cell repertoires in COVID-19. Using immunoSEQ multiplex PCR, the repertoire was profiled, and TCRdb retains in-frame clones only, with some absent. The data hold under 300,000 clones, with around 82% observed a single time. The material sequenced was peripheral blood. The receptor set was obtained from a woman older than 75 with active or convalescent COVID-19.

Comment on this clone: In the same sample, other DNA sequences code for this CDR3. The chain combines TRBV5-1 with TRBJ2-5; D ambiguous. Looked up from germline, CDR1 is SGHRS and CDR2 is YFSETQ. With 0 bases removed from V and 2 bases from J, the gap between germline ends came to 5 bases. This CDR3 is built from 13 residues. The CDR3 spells CASSLAPQETQYF. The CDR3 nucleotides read TGCGCCAGCAGCTTGGCCCCGCAAGAGACCCAGTACTTC.

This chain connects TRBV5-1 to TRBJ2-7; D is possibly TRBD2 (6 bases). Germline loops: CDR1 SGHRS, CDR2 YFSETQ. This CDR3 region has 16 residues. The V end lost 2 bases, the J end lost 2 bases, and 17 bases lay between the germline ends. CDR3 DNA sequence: TGCGCCAGCAGCTTTATTACCGGAGGGGTAACCTACGAGCAGTACTTC. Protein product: CASSFITGGVTYEQYF.

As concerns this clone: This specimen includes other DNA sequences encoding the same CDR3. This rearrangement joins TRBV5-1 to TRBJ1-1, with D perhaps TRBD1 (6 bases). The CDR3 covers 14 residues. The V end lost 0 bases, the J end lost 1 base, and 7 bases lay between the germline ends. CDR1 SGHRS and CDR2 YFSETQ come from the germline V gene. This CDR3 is CASSLVTGNTEAFF. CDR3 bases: TGCGCCAGCAGCTTGGTGACAGGGAACACTGAAGCTTTCTTT.

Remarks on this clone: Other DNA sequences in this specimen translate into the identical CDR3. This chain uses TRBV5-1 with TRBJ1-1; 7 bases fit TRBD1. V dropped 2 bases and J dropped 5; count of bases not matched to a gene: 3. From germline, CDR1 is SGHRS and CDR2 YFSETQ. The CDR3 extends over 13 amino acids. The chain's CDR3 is CASSLQGRTEAFF. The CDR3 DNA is TGCGCCAGCAGCTTACAGGGGCGGACTGAAGCTTTCTTT.

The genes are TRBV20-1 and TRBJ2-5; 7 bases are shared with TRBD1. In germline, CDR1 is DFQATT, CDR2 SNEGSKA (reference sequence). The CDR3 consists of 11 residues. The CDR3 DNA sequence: TGCAGCATCCCGGGACAGTCGACCCAGTACTTC. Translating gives CSIPGQSTQYF.

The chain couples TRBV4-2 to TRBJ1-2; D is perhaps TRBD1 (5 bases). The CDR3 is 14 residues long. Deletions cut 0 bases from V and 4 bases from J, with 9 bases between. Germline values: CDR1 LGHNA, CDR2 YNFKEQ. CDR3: CASSQERTSYGYTF. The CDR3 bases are TGTGCCAGCAGCCAAGAACGGACATCCTATGGCTACACCTTC.

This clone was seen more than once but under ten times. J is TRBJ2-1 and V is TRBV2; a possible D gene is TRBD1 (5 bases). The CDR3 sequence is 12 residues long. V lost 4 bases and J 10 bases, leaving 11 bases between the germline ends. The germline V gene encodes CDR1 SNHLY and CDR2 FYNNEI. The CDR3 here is CASSVQGGEQFF. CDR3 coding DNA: TGTGCCAGCAGTGTTCAGGGCGGAGAGCAGTTCTTC.

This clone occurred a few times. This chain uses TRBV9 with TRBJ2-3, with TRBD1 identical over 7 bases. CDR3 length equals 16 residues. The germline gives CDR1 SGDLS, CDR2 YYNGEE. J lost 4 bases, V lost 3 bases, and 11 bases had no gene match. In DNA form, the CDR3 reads TGTGCCAGCAGCGGCCACCCGGACAGGTACGCAGATACGCAGTATTTT. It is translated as CASSGHPDRYADTQYF.

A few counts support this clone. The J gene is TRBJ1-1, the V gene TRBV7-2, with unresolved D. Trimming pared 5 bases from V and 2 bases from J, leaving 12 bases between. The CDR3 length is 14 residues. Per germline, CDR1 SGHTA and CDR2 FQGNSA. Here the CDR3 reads CASSPGAANTEAFF. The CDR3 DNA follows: TGTGCCAGCAGCCCGGGTGCGGCTAACACTGAAGCTTTCTTT.

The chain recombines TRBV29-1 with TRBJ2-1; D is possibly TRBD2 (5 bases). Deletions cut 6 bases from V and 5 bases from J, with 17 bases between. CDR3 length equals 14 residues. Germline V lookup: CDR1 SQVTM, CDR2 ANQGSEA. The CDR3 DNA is TGCAGCGTCAGCGGCGGTCCCGGGAACAATGAGCAGTTCTTC. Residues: CSVSGGPGNNEQFF.

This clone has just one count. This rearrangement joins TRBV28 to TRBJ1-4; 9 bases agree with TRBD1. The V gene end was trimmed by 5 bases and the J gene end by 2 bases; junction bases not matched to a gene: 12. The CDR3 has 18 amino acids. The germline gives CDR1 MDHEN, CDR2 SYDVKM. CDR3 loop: CASSRGGTGRSTNEKLFF. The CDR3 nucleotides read TGTGCCAGCAGTCGCGGGGGGACAGGGAGGTCTACTAATGAAAAACTGTTTTTT.

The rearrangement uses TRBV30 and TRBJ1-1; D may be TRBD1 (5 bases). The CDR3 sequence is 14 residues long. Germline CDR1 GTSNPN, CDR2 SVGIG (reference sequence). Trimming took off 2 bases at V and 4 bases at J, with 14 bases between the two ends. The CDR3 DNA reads TGTGCCTGGAGTAGGAGGGGACTAGTCACTGAAGCTTTCTTT. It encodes CAWSRRGLVTEAFF.

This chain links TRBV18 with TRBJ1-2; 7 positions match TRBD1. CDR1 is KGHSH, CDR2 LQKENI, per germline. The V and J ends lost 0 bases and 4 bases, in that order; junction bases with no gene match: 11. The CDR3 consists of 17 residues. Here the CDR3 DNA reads TGTGCCAGCTCACCACCAGCCTTATGGACAGGAGGCTATGGCTACACCTTC. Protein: CASSPPALWTGGYGYTF.

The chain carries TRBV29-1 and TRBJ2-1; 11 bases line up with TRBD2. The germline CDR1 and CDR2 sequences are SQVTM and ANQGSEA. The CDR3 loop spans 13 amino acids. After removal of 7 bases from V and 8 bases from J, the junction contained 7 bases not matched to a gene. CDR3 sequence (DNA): TGCAGCGCCCTTAGCGGGGGGGTACATGAGCAGTTCTTC. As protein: CSALSGGVHEQFF.

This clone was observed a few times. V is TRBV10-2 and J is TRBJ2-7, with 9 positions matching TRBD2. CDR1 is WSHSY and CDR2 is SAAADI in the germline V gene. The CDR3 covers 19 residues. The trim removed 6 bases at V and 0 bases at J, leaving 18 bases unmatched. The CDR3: CASRKGGLALGTSSYEQYF. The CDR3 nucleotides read TGCGCCAGCAGAAAGGGAGGACTAGCGTTGGGAACGAGCTCCTACGAGCAGTACTTC.

Written as DNA, the CDR3 is TGTGCCAGTAGTGTGACAGAGTCTAATTCACCCCTCCACTTT. Translated: CASSVTESNSPLHF. This chain connects TRBV19 to TRBJ1-6, with D tentatively TRBD1 (5 bases). Looked up from germline, CDR1 is LNHDA and CDR2 is SQIVND (reference sequence). V gave up 5 bases and J gave up 6 bases, with 11 bases separating them. This CDR3 contains 14 residues.

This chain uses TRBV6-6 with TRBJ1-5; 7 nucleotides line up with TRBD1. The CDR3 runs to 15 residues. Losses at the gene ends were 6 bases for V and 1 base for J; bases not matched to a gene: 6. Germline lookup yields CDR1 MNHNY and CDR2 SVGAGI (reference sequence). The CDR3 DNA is TGTGCCAGCAGACATCCGGGACAGAGCAATCAGCCCCAGCATTTT. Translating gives CASRHPGQSNQPQHF.

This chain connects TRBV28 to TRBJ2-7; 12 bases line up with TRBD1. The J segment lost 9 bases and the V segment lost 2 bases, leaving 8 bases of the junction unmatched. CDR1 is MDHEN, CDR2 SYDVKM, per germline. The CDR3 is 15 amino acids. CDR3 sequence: CASSLVGTGGSGQYF. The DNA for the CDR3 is TGTGCCAGCAGTTTAGTTGGGACAGGGGGCTCTGGGCAGTACTTC.

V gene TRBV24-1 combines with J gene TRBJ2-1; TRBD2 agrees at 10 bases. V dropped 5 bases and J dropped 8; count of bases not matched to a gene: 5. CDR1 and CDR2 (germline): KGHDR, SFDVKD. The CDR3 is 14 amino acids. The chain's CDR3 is CATSAGGLADEQFF. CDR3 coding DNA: TGTGCCACCAGTGCCGGAGGACTAGCGGATGAGCAGTTCTTC.

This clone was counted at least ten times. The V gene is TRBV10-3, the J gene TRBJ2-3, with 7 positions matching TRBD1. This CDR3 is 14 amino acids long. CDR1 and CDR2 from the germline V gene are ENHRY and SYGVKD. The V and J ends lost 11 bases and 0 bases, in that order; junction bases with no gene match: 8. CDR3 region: CASAGTASTDTQYF. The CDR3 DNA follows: TGTGCCTCCGCCGGGACAGCTAGCACAGATACGCAGTATTTT.

The CDR3 nucleotides are TGTGCCAGTAGTTCAGGGGCCGGGCCTAATGGCTACACCTTC. As protein: CASSSGAGPNGYTF. The rearrangement joins TRBV19 to TRBJ1-2; the D gene is possibly TRBD1 (6 bases). Germline assignment: CDR1 LNHDA and CDR2 SQIVND (reference sequence). The CDR3 is made up of 14 amino acids. Trimming left V 5 bases short and J 6 bases short, with 16 bases between.